The 21 T cell receptor beta chains presented below share a single source sample, sequenced in a study of regulatory T cells in long-lasting Graves disease. Stated time point: persistent/refractory GD, antithyroid drugs over 5 years with positive TRAb. The authors made the TCR library using RNA they extracted from PBMCs. Arm-PCR with iRepertoire HTBI primers amplified the CDR3 regions for these TCR beta libraries. MiXCR, applied by TCRdb to the multiplex PCR reads, yields one record per CDR3 protein. The sample gives about 450,000 distinct CDR3 sequences, 20% to 30% of which show up once; approximately 26% is in the top ten. The material sequenced was peripheral blood mononuclear cells (PBMCs), taken when the disease was refractory, from a patient treated with antithyroid drugs. These receptors came from a female donor with Graves disease.

This clonotype was seen repeatedly, ten times or more. The V call is TRBV2, the J call TRBJ1-4; D remains ambiguous. Between the trimmed V and J ends, which lost 6 bases and 0 bases, there was a span of 8 bases. The CDR3 runs 14 residues. Per germline, CDR1 SNHLY and CDR2 FYNNEI. CDR3 amino acids: CASRADATNEKLFF. In DNA form, the CDR3 reads TGTGCCAGCAGGGCGGACGCAACTAATGAAAAACTGTTTTTT. Based on the CDR3 plus reference TRBV2 and TRBJ1-4, the full variable domain is EPEVTQTPSHQVTQMGQEVILRCVPISNHLYFYWYRQILGQKVEFLVSFYNNEISEKSEIFDDQFSVERPDGSNFTLKIRSTKLEDSAMYFCASRADATNEKLFFGSGTQLSVL.

On this clonotype: A much larger clone differs from this one at a single base, so this may be a read error. The rearrangement uses TRBV6-5 and TRBJ1-5, with D perhaps TRBD2 (7 bases). TRBJ2-3 matches the DNA end more closely, so the J call is doubtful. The CDR3 length is 14 residues. Germline V CDR1 and CDR2: MNHEY, SVGAGI. The CDR3 spells CASSYRGGGQPQYF. For the CDR3, the DNA is TGTGCCAGCAGTTACAGGGGGGGAGGTCAGCCCCAGTATTTT.

The chain links TRBV25-1 to TRBJ2-3; D gene unclear. Germline V gene lookup returns CDR1 MGHDK and CDR2 SYGVNS. CDR3 length: 12 residues. Trimming removed 10 bases from V and 4 bases from J, with 12 bases in between. In DNA, the CDR3 is TGTGCCATAGTTGACCTCGCAGATACGCAGTATTTT. This codes for CAIVDLADTQYF.

The table lists this clonotype with many counts. CDR3 loop: CASSIQPTHSSYEQYF. CDR3 coding DNA: TGTGCCAGCAGTATCCAGCCAACACATTCAAGCTACGAGCAGTACTTC. This chain joins TRBV27 and TRBJ2-7, with D unclear. The V gene lost 5 bases and the J gene lost 3 bases, with 20 bases spanning the gap. Germline V gives CDR1 MNHEY, CDR2 SMNVEV (reference sequence). This CDR3 region has 16 residues.

This chain connects TRBV12-3 or TRBV12-4 to TRBJ2-7; 14 nucleotides line up with TRBD2. V dropped 6 bases and J dropped 6; count of bases not matched to a gene: 10. This CDR3 comprises 16 residues. The CDR3 loop reads CASSPQGLAGGLEQYF. CDR3 DNA: TGTGCCAGCAGCCCCCAAGGACTAGCGGGAGGTCTCGAGCAGTACTTC.

This clonotype was recorded a few times. V gene TRBV5-4 combines with J gene TRBJ1-2; D is undetermined. CDR1 is SGHNT and CDR2 is YYREEE in the germline V gene (reference sequence). V dropped 1 base and J dropped 0 bases, with 7 bases sitting between them. This CDR3 comprises 14 residues. The CDR3, as DNA: TGTGCCAGCAGCTTGAAACAGCCTAACTATGGCTACACCTTC. This gives the protein CASSLKQPNYGYTF.

This clonotype was observed a few times. The chain couples TRBV14 to TRBJ1-2, with D possibly matching TRBD1 (6 bases). V was cut by 0 bases and J by 4 bases, with 9 bases left in between. This CDR3 comprises 14 residues. The germline V gene encodes CDR1 SGHDN and CDR2 FVKESK. CDR3 sequence: CASSQERTAYGYTF. The CDR3 bases are TGTGCCAGCAGCCAAGAAAGGACAGCCTATGGCTACACCTTC.

This clonotype was seen a few times. This chain joins TRBV11-2 and TRBJ1-6; D is uncertain. Germline V gene data show CDR1 as SGHAT and CDR2 as FQNNGV. V gave up 0 bases and J gave up 7 bases, with 10 bases separating them. This CDR3 is 15 amino acids long. CDR3: CASSLDGVWNSPLHF. The CDR3, as DNA: TGTGCCAGCAGCTTAGATGGGGTCTGGAATTCACCCCTCCACTTT.

The chain carries TRBV7-3 and TRBJ2-3; 7 positions agree with TRBD2. CDR1 is SGHTA, CDR2 FQGTGA, per germline. Trimming took 0 bases from V and 2 from J; bases not matched to a gene: 2. The CDR3 runs 15 residues. The CDR3 loop reads CASSLTGGTTDTQYF. The CDR3 nucleotides read TGTGCCAGCAGCTTAACGGGAGGGACCACAGATACGCAGTATTTT.

V is TRBV20-1 and J is TRBJ2-7; 7 nucleotides match TRBD2. CDR1 is DFQATT and CDR2 is SNEGSKA in the germline V gene (reference sequence). The CDR3 extends over 14 amino acids. Trimming took 7 bases from V and 0 from J; bases not matched to a gene: 9. CDR3 region: CSGNKWEGSYEQYF. In DNA form, the CDR3 reads TGCAGTGGTAATAAGTGGGAGGGCTCCTACGAGCAGTACTTC.

The table lists this clonotype with a few counts. This sequence joins TRBV28 and TRBJ2-2, with a weak D call TRBD1 (6 bases). The V end was cut by 1 base, the J end by 7 bases, with 7 bases between. The CDR3 is 13 residues long. Germline V lookup: CDR1 MDHEN, CDR2 SYDVKM. DNA for the CDR3: TGTGCCAGCAGTTTATTAGGGGGCGGGGAGCTGTTTTTT. This codes for CASSLLGGGELFF.

The sample holds many counts of this clonotype. Here the CDR3 reads CSVGVRVQICNQPQHF. The CDR3, as DNA: TGCAGCGTTGGAGTAAGGGTGCAGATTTGCAATCAGCCCCAGCATTTT. V gene TRBV29-1 combines with J gene TRBJ1-5; no reliable D call. CDR3 length: 16 residues. Germline V gene data show CDR1 as SQVTM and CDR2 as ANQGSEA. With 4 bases removed from V and 2 bases from J, the gap between germline ends came to 18 bases.

A few counts support this clonotype. V and J are TRBV6-1 and TRBJ1-2; 9 bases are shared with TRBD1. The ends lost 7 bases at V and 5 bases at J; junction bases unmatched: 11. Germline V gene data show CDR1 as MNHNS and CDR2 as SASEGT. The CDR3 is made up of 15 amino acids. This CDR3 is CASTTGGAREYGYTF. CDR3 DNA sequence: TGTGCCAGCACTACAGGGGGCGCGAGGGAATATGGCTACACCTTC.

This clonotype has only a few counts. The rearrangement links TRBV6-1 to TRBJ2-5; unclear D gene. Between the trimmed V and J ends, which lost 2 bases and 1 base, there was a span of 11 bases. This CDR3 region has 15 residues. From germline, CDR1 is MNHNS and CDR2 SASEGT. CDR3 loop: CASSERALVQETQYF. The CDR3 nucleotides read TGTGCCAGCAGTGAACGGGCCCTAGTCCAAGAGACCCAGTACTTC.

The chain combines TRBV30 with TRBJ1-1; weak D call: TRBD1 (6 bases). Between the trimmed V and J ends, which lost 0 bases and 4 bases, there was a span of 12 bases. The germline gives CDR1 GTSNPN, CDR2 SVGIG (reference sequence). This CDR3 is 14 amino acids long. DNA of the CDR3: TGTGCCTGGAGTGTAGGGGGTTTTGCCACTGAAGCTTTCTTT. This encodes CAWSVGGFATEAFF.

V is TRBV6-2 or TRBV6-3 and J is TRBJ2-7; TRBD2 matches 11 bases. Losses at the gene ends were 7 bases for V and 7 bases for J; bases not matched to a gene: 9. The CDR3 extends over 14 amino acids. From germline, CDR1 is MNHEY and CDR2 SVGEGT. Here the CDR3 reads CASILAGGSREQYF. CDR3 sequence (DNA): TGTGCCAGCATTCTAGCGGGAGGATCGAGGGAGCAGTACTTC.

This chain uses TRBV6-1 with TRBJ1-5; unclear D gene. Germline V gene sequence: CDR1 MNHNS, CDR2 SASEGT. The CDR3 sequence is 14 residues long. Trimming took 6 bases from V and 0 from J, leaving 9 bases between them. DNA for the CDR3: TGTGCCAGCAGGGCGGAGTATAGCAATCAGCCCCAGCATTTT. Its protein is CASRAEYSNQPQHF.

This clonotype was detected many times. The V call is TRBV5-1, the J call TRBJ2-5; D call uncertain. CDR3 size: 15 residues. Germline V CDR1 and CDR2: SGHRS, YFSETQ. V gave up 0 bases and J gave up 4 bases, with 13 bases separating them. The CDR3 sequence: CASSLDHGTRETQYF. CDR3 in DNA: TGCGCCAGCAGCTTGGATCACGGAACCAGAGAGACCCAGTACTTC.

The chain carries TRBV19 and TRBJ1-4; TRBD1 is a possible D gene (6 bases). Germline CDR1 LNHDA, CDR2 SQIVND (reference sequence). Trimming removed 6 bases from V and 7 bases from J, with 12 bases in between. The CDR3 runs 13 residues. CDR3 sequence: CASSGTRGEKLFF. CDR3 nucleotides: TGTGCCAGTAGCGGGACAAGGGGTGAAAAACTGTTTTTT. The whole variable domain, filled in from reference TRBV19 and TRBJ1-4, reads DGGITQSPKYLFRKEGQNVTLSCEQNLNHDAMYWYRQDPGQGLRLIYYSQIVNDFQKGDIAEGYSVSREKKESFPLTVTSAQKNPTAFYLCASSGTRGEKLFFGSGTQLSVL.

Ten or more counts support this clonotype. Here the CDR3 DNA reads TGTGCCACCAACCGGGGGAACGGTGAAAAACTGTTTTTT. This gives the protein CATNRGNGEKLFF. V is TRBV2 and J is TRBJ1-4; maybe TRBD1 (5 bases). This CDR3 contains 13 residues. V was pared by 10 bases and J by 7 bases, with 16 bases between. CDR1 and CDR2 (germline): SNHLY, FYNNEI.

This clonotype has more than one count but fewer than ten. The rearrangement joins TRBV19 to TRBJ1-2, with D perhaps matching TRBD1 (5 bases). This CDR3 region has 13 residues. CDR1 and CDR2 from the germline V gene are LNHDA and SQIVND (reference sequence). V was cut by 6 bases and J by 2 bases, with 10 bases left in between. The CDR3 DNA reads as TGTGCCAGTAGAAGGACACAGAACTATGGCTACACCTTC. It encodes CASRRTQNYGYTF.